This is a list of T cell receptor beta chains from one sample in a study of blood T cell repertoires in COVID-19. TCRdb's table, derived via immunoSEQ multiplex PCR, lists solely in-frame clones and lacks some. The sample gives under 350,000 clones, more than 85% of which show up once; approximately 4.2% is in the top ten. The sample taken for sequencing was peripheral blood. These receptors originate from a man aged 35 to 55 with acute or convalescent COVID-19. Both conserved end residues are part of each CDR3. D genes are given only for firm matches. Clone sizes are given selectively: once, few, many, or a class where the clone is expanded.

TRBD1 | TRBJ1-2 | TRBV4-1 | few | TGCGCCAGCAGCCAAGGTAGCGGACAGGGGGGTGTCTATGGCTACACCTTC | CASSQGSGQGGVYGYTF
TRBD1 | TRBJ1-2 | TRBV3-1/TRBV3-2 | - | TGTGCCAGCAGCGCACGGGACAGGGGTTTTGGCTACACCTTC | CASSARDRGFGYTF
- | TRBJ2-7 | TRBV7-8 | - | TGTGCCAGCAGCCTAAACTTCGAGCAGTACTTC | CASSLNFEQYF
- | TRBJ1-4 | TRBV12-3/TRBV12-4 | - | TGTGCCAGCAGTCTGACTAATGAAAAACTGTTTTTT | CASSLTNEKLFF
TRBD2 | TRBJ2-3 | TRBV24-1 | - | TGTGCCACCAGTGACCGACTAGCGGGGGTCACGCAGTATTTT | CATSDRLAGVTQYF
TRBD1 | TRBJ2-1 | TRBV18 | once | TGTGCCAGCTCACCACCTGGACAGGGATACAATGAGCAGTTCTTC | CASSPPGQGYNEQFF
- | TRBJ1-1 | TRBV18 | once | TGTGCCAGCTCATTACGGACAGAGAACACTGAAGCTTTCTTT | CASSLRTENTEAFF
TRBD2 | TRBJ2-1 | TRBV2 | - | TGTGCCAGCAGATCCGGGACTAGCGGGGGGAGCAATGAGCAGTTCTTC | CASRSGTSGGSNEQFF
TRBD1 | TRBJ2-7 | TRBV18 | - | TGTGCCAGCTCACCCGGGACAGGGTATGAGCAGTACTTC | CASSPGTGYEQYF
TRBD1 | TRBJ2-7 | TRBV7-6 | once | TGTGCCAGCAGCTTAGAGGGGACAGGGGTCTACGAGCAGTACTTC | CASSLEGTGVYEQYF
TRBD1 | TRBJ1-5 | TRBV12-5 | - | TGTGCTAGTGGTTCCGGGACAGGGGACGGCAATCAGCCCCAGCATTTT | CASGSGTGDGNQPQHF
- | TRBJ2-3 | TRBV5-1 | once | TGCGCCAGCAGCCTCGCCACAGAGGGAGATACGCAGTATTTT | CASSLATEGDTQYF
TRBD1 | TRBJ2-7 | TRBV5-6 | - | TGTGCCAGCAGGGGAAAGGACAGGGTAAAGATGGAGTACTTC | CASRGKDRVKMEYF
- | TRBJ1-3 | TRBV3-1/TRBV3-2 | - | TGTGCCAGCAGCCAAGACTTATCCACTTGGGGAAACACCATATATTTT | CASSQDLSTWGNTIYF
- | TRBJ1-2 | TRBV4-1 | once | TGCGCCAGCAGCCAAGACCGGCGGGGTGATGGCTACACCTTC | CASSQDRRGDGYTF
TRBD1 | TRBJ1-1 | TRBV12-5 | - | TGTGCTAGTGGTCTACAGGGGGCAGTTACTGAAGCTTTCTTT | CASGLQGAVTEAFF
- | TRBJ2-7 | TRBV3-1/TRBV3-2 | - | TGTGCCAGCAGCCCGCAAGGAGACTCCTACGAGCAGTACTTC | CASSPQGDSYEQYF
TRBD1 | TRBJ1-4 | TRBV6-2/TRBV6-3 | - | TGTGCCAGCAGTTACCCACCGGGACAGGGGAAAGAAAAACTGTTTTTT | CASSYPPGQGKEKLFF
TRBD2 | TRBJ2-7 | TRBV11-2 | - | TGTGCCAGCAGCTTAGGGGCCGGGACTACCTCCTACGAGCAGTACTTC | CASSLGAGTTSYEQYF
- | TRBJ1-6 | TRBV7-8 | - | TGTGCCAGCAGCGTCCACGACAGCGGGTGGTCACCCCTCCACTTT | CASSVHDSGWSPLHF
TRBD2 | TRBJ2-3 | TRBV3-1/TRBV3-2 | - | TGTGCCAGCAGCCCGGCCCGGGGGGTAGATACGCAGTATTTT | CASSPARGVDTQYF
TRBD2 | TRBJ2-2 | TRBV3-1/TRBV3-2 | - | TGTGCCAGCAGCCCCCCGGGGGGAAGCGGGGAGCTGTTTTTT | CASSPPGGSGELFF
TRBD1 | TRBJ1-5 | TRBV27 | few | TGTGCCAGCAGTGTACAGGGGACTCAGCCCCAGCATTTT | CASSVQGTQPQHF
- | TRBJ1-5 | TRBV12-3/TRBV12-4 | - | TGTGCCAGCAGTCAGACTAATCAGCCCCAGCATTTT | CASSQTNQPQHF
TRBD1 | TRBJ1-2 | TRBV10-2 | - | TGCGCCAGCAGTCCAAACAGGGGGCGCGAGAATGGCTACACCTTC | CASSPNRGRENGYTF
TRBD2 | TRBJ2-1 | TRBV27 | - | TGTGCCAGCAGGGTAGCGGGGGGAAGGTACAATGAGCAGTTCTTC | CASRVAGGRYNEQFF
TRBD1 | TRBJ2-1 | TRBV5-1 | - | TGCGCCAGCTCGGGACAGGGCTCCTACAATGAGCAGTTCTTC | CASSGQGSYNEQFF
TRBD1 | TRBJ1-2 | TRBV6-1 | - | TGTGCCAGCAGTGAAACAGGGGAGATCTATGGCTACACCTTC | CASSETGEIYGYTF
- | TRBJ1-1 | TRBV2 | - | TGTGCCAGCACGGTGAACACTGAAGCTTTCTTT | CASTVNTEAFF
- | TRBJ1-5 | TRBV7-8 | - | TGTGCCAGCAGCTTAGGATTGAGGGCGCCGATCCAGCATTTT | CASSLGLRAPIQHF
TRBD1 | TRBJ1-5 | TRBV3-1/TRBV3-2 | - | TGTGCCAGCAGCCTCGGGACAGTCCTTAGCAATCAGCCCCAGCATTTT | CASSLGTVLSNQPQHF
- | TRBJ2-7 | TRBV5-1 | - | TGCGCCAGCAGCTTCTCCGCCTACGAGCAGTACTTC | CASSFSAYEQYF
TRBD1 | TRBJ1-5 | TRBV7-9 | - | TGTGCCAGCAGCCCTGGGACAGGGAACAATCAGCCCCAGCATTTT | CASSPGTGNNQPQHF
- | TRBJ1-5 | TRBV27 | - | TGTGCCAGCAGAGTAGGGGGTCGAGGCAATCAGCCCCAGCATTTT | CASRVGGRGNQPQHF
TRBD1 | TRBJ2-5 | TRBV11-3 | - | TGTGCCAGCAGCCTCAGGACAGGGGGCCAAGAGACCCAGTACTTC | CASSLRTGGQETQYF
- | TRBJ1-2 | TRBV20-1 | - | TGCAGTGCCCGAGCCGGGGGTGGCTACACCTTC | CSARAGGGYTF
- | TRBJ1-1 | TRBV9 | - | TGTGCCAGCAGCGTATTCGGGAGGAACACTGAAGCTTTCTTT | CASSVFGRNTEAFF
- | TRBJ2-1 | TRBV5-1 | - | TGCGCCAGCAGCTTGGTGGCAACTATGTCCTACAATGAGCAGTTCTTC | CASSLVATMSYNEQFF
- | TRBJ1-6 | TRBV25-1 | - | TGTGCCAGCAGTGATATCAGGGATAATTCACCCCTCCACTTT | CASSDIRDNSPLHF
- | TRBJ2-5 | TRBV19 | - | TGTGCCAGTAGTATTTCAGTTCAAGAGACCCAGTACTTC | CASSISVQETQYF
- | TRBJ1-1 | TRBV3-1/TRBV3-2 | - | TGTGCCAGCAGCGCACTAGGGACTGAAGCTTTCTTT | CASSALGTEAFF
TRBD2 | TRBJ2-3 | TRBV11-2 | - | TGTGCCAGCAGCTTAGATATGCTAGCGGGGGGATTCACAGATACGCAGTATTTT | CASSLDMLAGGFTDTQYF
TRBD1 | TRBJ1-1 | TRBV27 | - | TGTGCCAGCAGTGCCCGACAGGGGGAAGCTTTCTTT | CASSARQGEAFF
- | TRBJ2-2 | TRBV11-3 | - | TGTGCCAGCAGCTTTGAGGGGGACACCGGGGAGCTGTTTTTT | CASSFEGDTGELFF
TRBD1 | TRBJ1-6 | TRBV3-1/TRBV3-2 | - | TGTGCCAGCAGCCACGGGACAGATAATTCACCCCTCCACTTT | CASSHGTDNSPLHF
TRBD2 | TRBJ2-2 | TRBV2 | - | TGTGCCAGCGTCCGAGCGGGGGGAAGTCGCGGGGAGCTGTTTTTT | CASVRAGGSRGELFF
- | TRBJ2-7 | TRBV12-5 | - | TGTGCTAGTGGTTTGCCCGGTCCAGGCTACGAGCAGTACTTC | CASGLPGPGYEQYF